The present TCR beta chain was sequenced within a study of blood T cell repertoires in COVID-19. Looking at the study overall: Spain, Italy and the United States supplied samples that represented acute and convalescent COVID-19. PBMCs, B-cell-depleted T cells, or T cells provided the cDNA or gDNA that made up the material.

Produced via immunoSEQ multiplex PCR; TCRdb's table is partial and in-frame only. Here the sample spans roughly 42,000 clones, 80% to 90% being singletons. The specimen was peripheral blood. The sequence came from a man aged 25-40 years with active or convalescent COVID-19.

The chain's CDR3 is CASSYFKGRGLNTGELFF. CDR3 DNA: TGTGCCAGCAGTTATTTTAAGGGTCGGGGGTTAAACACCGGGGAGCTGTTTTTT. This chain joins TRBV27 and TRBJ2-2; TRBD2 might be the D (6 bases). V gave up 4 bases and J gave up 2 bases, with 20 bases separating them. The length of the CDR3 is 18 residues. Germline values: CDR1 MNHEY, CDR2 SMNVEV (reference sequence).